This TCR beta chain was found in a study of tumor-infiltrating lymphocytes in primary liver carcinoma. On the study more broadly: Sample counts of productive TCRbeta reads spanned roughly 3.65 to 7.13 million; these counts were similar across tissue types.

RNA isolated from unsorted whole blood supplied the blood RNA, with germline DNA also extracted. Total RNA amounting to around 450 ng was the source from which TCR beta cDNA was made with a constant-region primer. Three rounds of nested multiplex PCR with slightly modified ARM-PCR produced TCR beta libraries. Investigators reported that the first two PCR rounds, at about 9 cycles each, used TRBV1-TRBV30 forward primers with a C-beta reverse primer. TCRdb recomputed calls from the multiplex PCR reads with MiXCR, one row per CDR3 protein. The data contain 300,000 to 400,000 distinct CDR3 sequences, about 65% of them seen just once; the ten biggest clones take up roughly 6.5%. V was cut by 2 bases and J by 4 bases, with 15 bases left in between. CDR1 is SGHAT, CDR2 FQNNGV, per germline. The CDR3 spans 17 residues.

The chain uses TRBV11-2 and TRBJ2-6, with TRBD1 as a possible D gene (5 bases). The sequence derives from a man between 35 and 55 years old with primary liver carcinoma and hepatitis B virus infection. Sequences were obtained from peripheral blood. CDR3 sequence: CASSLFIRVAGANVLTF. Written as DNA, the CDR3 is TGTGCCAGCAGCTTATTCATCAGGGTGGCCGGGGCCAACGTCCTGACTTTC. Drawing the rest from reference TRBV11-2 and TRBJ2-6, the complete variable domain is EAGVAQSPRYKIIEKRQSVAFWCNPISGHATLYWYQQILGQGPKLLIQFQNNGVVDDSQLPKDRFSAERLKGVDSTLKIQPAKLEDSAVYLCASSLFIRVAGANVLTFGAGSRLTVL.